This TCR beta chain was captured in a study of Ad26.COV2.S vaccination and SARS-CoV-2 variants. The wider study: Among those in the COV1001 Ad26.COV2.S trial arm was the donor. Donor got 5x10^10 or 1x10^11 viral particles of Ad26.COV2.S. Findings and limits, study-wide: Using TCR breadth and depth analyses may have led to underestimated total T cell responses. Vaccinees reportedly had broad spike-specific CD8+ and CD4+ T cell responses.

Points on this clone: Its target is unknown.

Generated by immunoSEQ multiplex PCR, the TCRdb table keeps only in-frame clones and is missing some. Counted here are hundreds of thousands of clones, 80% to 95% occurring once; the ten biggest clones make up about 1.7%. Treatment: 15 to 20 received Ad26.COV2.S at low or high dose, single or two shots; about 5 received placebo; per-sample allocation not given. Each sample was drawn 63 days after the first injection (of vaccine or placebo). The CDR3 is 12 amino acids. Trimming took 4 bases from V and 4 from J, leaving 9 bases between them. The germline gives CDR1 SQVTM, CDR2 ANQGSEA. The chain uses TRBV29-1 and TRBJ2-3, with a weak D call TRBD1 (5 bases). The TCR comes from a person aged 18 to 65 who received the Ad26.COV2.S COVID-19 vaccine or a placebo. The sequences come from peripheral blood, collected in a trial of Ad26.COV2.S vaccine versus placebo. CDR3 loop: CSVGRVADTQYF. The CDR3 DNA is TGCAGCGTTGGCAGGGTAGCAGATACGCAGTATTTT.